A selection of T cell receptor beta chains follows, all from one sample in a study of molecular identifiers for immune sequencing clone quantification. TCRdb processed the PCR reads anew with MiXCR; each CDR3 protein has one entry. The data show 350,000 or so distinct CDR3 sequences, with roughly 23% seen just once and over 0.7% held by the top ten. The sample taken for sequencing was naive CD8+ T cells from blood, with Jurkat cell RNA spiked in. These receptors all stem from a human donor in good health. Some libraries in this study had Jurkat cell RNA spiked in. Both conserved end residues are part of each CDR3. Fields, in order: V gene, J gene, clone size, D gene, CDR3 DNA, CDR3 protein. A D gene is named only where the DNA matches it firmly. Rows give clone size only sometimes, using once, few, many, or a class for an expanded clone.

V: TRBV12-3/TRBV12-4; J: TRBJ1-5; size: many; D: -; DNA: TGTGCCAGCAGTTTGGGGGGCTCTCAGCCCCAGCATTTT; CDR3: CASSLGGSQPQHF
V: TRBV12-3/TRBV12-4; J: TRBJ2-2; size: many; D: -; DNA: TGTGCCAGCAGTTTATCCGAGGCCGGGGAGCTGTTTTTT; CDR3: CASSLSEAGELFF
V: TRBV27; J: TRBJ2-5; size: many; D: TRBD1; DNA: TGTGCCAGCAGTAATCTGGACAGGGGAATCGAGACCCAGTACTTC; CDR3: CASSNLDRGIETQYF
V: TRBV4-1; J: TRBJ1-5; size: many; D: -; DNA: TGCGCCAGCAGCCGTGGTGACGGTAGCAATCAGCCCCAGCATTTT; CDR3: CASSRGDGSNQPQHF
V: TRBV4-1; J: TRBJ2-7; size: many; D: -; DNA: TGCGCCAGCAGCCAAGAGGCCGGAGGCAGGGCCTCCTACGAGCAGTACTTC; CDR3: CASSQEAGGRASYEQYF
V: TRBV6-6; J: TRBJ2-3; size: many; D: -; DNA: TGTGCCAGCAGTTTAGAACTAGCCATATCCACAGATACGCAGTATTTT; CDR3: CASSLELAISTDTQYF
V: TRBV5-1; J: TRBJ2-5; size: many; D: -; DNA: TGCGCCAGCAGCTTCATCAGCCTCCGGGAGACCCAGTACTTC; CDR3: CASSFISLRETQYF
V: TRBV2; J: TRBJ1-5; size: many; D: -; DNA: TGTGCCAGCAGTGAACCCGGGACACTTAACCCACGAGCTGGCAATCAGCCCCAGCATTTT; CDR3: CASSEPGTLNPRAGNQPQHF
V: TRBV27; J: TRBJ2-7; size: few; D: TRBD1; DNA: TGTGCCAGCTCGAGGACAGGCCGCTCCTACGAGCAGTACTTC; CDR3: CASSRTGRSYEQYF
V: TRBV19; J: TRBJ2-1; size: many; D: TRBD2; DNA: TGTGCCAGTAGTGCTAGCGGGGCCTCGTTCTTC; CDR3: CASSASGASFF
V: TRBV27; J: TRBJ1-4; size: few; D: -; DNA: TGTGCCAGCAACCAACGGGGGCGTCACGAAAAACTGTTTTTT; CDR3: CASNQRGRHEKLFF
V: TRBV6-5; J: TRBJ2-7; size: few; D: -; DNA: TGTGCCAGCATTTCACTGGGGGCGCATGATACCCCCTACGAGCAGTACTTC; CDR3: CASISLGAHDTPYEQYF
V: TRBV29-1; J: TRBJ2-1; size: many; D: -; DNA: TGCAGCTCGTGGAGGGCTGACTCCTACAATGAGCAGTTCTTC; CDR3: CSSWRADSYNEQFF
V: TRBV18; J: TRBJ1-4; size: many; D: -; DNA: TGTGCCAGCTCACGGGATTACAACGCCGAAAAACTGTTTTTT; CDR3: CASSRDYNAEKLFF
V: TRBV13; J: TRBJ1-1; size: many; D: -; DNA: TGTGCCAGCAGCTTATGGGGGGAAAGTGGAACTGAAGCTTTCTTT; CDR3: CASSLWGESGTEAFF
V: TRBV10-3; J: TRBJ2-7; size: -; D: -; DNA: TGTGCCATCAGCCAAACATCGGGCCCCTACGAGCAGTACTTC; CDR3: CAISQTSGPYEQYF
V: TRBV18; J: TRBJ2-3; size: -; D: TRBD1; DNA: TGTGCCAGCTCACCCGCCGGGACAGGGGCAGATACGCAGTATTTT; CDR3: CASSPAGTGADTQYF
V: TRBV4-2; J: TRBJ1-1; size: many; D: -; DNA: TGTGCCAGCAGCCGTCCGGAGACCTATGGGGAAAGCACTGAAGCTTTCTTT; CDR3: CASSRPETYGESTEAFF
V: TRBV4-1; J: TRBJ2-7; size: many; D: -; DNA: TGCGCCAGCAGCCAAGTTGAGGGAACCGAGCAGTACTTC; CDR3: CASSQVEGTEQYF
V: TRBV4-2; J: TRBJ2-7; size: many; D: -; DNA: TGTGCCACCTCGGGGTCAATCCCCTACGAGCAGTACTTC; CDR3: CATSGSIPYEQYF
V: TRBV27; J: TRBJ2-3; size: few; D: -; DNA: TGTGCCAGCATTTCGTACACAGATACGCAGTATTTT; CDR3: CASISYTDTQYF
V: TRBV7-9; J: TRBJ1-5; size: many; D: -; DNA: TGTGCCAGCAGCTCGGACAAGGCGGTTCAGCCCCAGCATTTT; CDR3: CASSSDKAVQPQHF
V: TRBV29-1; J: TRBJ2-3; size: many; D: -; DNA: TGCAGCGTTGATTCCGGGGTATCACAGACTACGCAGTATTTT; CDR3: CSVDSGVSQTTQYF
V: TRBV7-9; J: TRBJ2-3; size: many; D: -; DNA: TGTGCCAGCAGCCCTAGGGTTATGAGCACAGATACGCAGTATTTT; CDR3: CASSPRVMSTDTQYF
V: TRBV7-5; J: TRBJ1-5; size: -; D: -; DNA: TGTATCTCCGTGCCAGCAGCTCAGACAGGGTCGGAAAATCAGCCCCAGCATTTT; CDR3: CISVPAAQTGSENQPQHF
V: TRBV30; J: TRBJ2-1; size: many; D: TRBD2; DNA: TGTGCCTGGTGTGTCGGCGGGGGATTCAATGAGCAGTTCTTC; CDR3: CAWCVGGGFNEQFF
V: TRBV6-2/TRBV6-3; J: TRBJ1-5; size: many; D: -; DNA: TGTGCCAGCAGTCTATCCTGGGCCCGAGGGTCTATTCAGCCCCAGCATTTT; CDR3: CASSLSWARGSIQPQHF
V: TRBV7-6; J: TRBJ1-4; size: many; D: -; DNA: TGTGCCAGCAGCTTATCGGCAGCCGAAAATGAAAAACTGTTTTTT; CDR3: CASSLSAAENEKLFF
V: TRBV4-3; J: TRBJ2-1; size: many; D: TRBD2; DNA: TGCGCCAGCAGCCAAACTAGCGGGAGGAACAATGAGCAGTTCTTC; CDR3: CASSQTSGRNNEQFF
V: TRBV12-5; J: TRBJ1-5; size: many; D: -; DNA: TGTGCTAGTGGTTTGTTCCAGGGGTACAATCAGCCCCAGCATTTT; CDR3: CASGLFQGYNQPQHF
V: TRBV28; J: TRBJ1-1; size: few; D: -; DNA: TGTGCCAGCAGTGCAGGGTCGGGGAACACTGAAGCTTTCTTT; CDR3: CASSAGSGNTEAFF
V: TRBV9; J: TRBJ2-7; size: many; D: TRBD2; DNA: TGTGCCAGCAGCGTAGTTAGCGGGGGCCCGACCGAGCAGTACTTC; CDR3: CASSVVSGGPTEQYF
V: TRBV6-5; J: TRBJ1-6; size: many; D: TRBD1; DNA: TGTGCCAGCAGATCCGGGACAGGAAATTCACCCCTCCACTTT; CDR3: CASRSGTGNSPLHF
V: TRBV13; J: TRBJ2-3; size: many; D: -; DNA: TGTGCCAGCAGCTTAGCGAAATCCCGCGGGACGTGGGACACAGATACGCAGTATTTT; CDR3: CASSLAKSRGTWDTDTQYF
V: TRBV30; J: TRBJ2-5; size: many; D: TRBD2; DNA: TGTGCCTGGAGACGACTAGCGGAGCAAGAGACCCAGTACTTC; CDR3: CAWRRLAEQETQYF
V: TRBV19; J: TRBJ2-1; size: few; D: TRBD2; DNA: TGTGCCAGTAGTATGACTAGCGGGATACACAATGAGCAGTTCTTC; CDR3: CASSMTSGIHNEQFF
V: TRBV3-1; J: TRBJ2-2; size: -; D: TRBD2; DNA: TGTGCCACCTCATACGTCGGGGGGGTTTTGAACACCGGGGAGCTGTTTTTT; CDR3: CATSYVGGVLNTGELFF
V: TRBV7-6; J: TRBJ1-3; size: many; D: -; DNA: TGTGCCAGCAGCTTAGGTACGGTGGACACCATATATTTT; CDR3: CASSLGTVDTIYF
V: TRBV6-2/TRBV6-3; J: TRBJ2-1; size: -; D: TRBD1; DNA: TGTGCCAGCAACCACGACAGGGCCTCCTACAATGAGCGGTTCTTC; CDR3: CASNHDRASYNERFF
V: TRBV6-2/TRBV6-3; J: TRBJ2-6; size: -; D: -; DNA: TGTGCCAGCAGTTACACACCCCCGGACTCTGGGGCCAACGTCCTGACTTTC; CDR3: CASSYTPPDSGANVLTF
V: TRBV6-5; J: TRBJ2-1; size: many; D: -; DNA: TGTGCCAGCTCGGGAGTTTCCTACAATGAGCAGTTCTTC; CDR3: CASSGVSYNEQFF
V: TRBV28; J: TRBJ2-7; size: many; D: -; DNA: TGTGCCAGCAGTCCCCCTGTCGCCTACGAGCAGTACTTC; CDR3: CASSPPVAYEQYF
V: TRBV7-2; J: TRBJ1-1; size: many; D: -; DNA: TGTGCCAGCAGCTTAGGGGGGACAAATGAAGCTTTCTTT; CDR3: CASSLGGTNEAFF
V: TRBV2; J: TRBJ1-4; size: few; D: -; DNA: TGTGCCAGCGGTGCGAAGATACTCTATGAAAAACTGTTTTTT; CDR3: CASGAKILYEKLFF
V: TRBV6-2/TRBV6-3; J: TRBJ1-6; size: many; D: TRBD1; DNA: TGTGCCAGCAGTTCTTCCTACCTGGACAGGGGTTGGATTCGGGAACCCCTCCACTTT; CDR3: CASSSSYLDRGWIREPLHF
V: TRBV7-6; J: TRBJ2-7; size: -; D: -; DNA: TGTGCCAGCAGCCCCCCAGGGGTAGACGACGAGCAGTACTTC; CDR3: CASSPPGVDDEQYF
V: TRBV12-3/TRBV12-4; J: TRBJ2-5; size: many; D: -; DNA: TGTGCCAGCAGGGTAGGAGGGGGGGCCGAGACCCAGTACTTC; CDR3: CASRVGGGAETQYF
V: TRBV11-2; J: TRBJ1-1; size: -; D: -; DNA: TGTGCCAGCAGCTTAACTCACACTGAAGCTTTCTTT; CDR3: CASSLTHTEAFF
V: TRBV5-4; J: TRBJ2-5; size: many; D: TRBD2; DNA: TGTGCCAGCAGTGCCGCTAGCGGCCAAGAGACCCAGTACTTC; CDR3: CASSAASGQETQYF